Shown below are 31 T cell receptor beta chains from a single sample sequenced in a study of shared clonotypes between healthy human individuals. CD45RO negativity and positive selection for CCR7 defined naive CD8 cells, a population that excluded terminally differentiated effector memory CD45RA+ cells. TCRdb's copy holds only in-frame clones and misses some; the assay was immunoSEQ multiplex PCR. The sample lists about 590,000 clones; less than 97% were seen once. The specimen sequenced was naive CD8+ T cells sorted from blood. The receptors were gathered from a woman between 25 and 40 years old in good health.

The chain couples TRBV19 to TRBJ1-1; 9 bases agree with TRBD1. CDR3 size: 14 residues. V was pared by 9 bases and J by 1 base, with 6 bases of the junction left unmatched. The germline CDR1 and CDR2 sequences are LNHDA and SQIVND (reference sequence). The CDR3 nucleotides read TGTGCCAGCTCGTACAGGGGGCGGAACACTGAAGCTTTCTTT. Translating it yields CASSYRGRNTEAFF.

The rearrangement uses TRBV27 and TRBJ2-7, with D possibly matching TRBD2 (6 bases). V dropped 4 bases and J dropped 2 bases, with 15 bases sitting between them. Germline-derived CDR1 and CDR2 are MNHEY and SMNVEV (reference sequence). This CDR3 contains 15 residues. CDR3 in DNA: TGTGCCAGCAGTTGGGGGTCGGGGGAAGCCTACGAGCAGTACTTC. This sequence encodes CASSWGSGEAYEQYF.

The sample holds one count of this clone. The chain has TRBV30 and TRBJ2-2; perhaps TRBD2 as D (6 bases). V lost 6 bases to trimming and J lost 0 bases, with 8 bases between them. Germline V CDR1 and CDR2: GTSNPN, SVGIG (reference sequence). CDR3 length: 13 residues. CDR3 nucleotide sequence: TGTGCCTGCGCGGGATCGAACACCGGGGAGCTGTTTTTT. It yields the protein CACAGSNTGELFF.

V gene TRBV5-6 combines with J gene TRBJ2-1; 9 nucleotides agree with TRBD2. CDR1 is SGHDT and CDR2 is YYEEEE in the germline V gene. The V and J ends lost 4 bases and 0 bases, in that order; junction bases with no gene match: 2. The CDR3 extends over 15 amino acids. The CDR3 is CASSAGLASYNEQFF. In DNA, the CDR3 is TGTGCCAGCAGCGCGGGACTAGCCTCCTACAATGAGCAGTTCTTC.

This chain connects TRBV11-2 to TRBJ2-3; D uncertain. CDR1 and CDR2 from the germline V gene are SGHAT and FQNNGV. The V gene lost 1 base and the J gene lost 2 bases, with 13 bases spanning the gap. There are 16 residues in the CDR3. CDR3 region: CASSLASARATDTQYF. CDR3 nucleotide sequence: TGTGCCAGCAGCTTAGCGTCGGCTAGGGCCACAGATACGCAGTATTTT. Variable domain in full (rest from reference TRBV11-2 and TRBJ2-3): EAGVAQSPRYKIIEKRQSVAFWCNPISGHATLYWYQQILGQGPKLLIQFQNNGVVDDSQLPKDRFSAERLKGVDSTLKIQPAKLEDSAVYLCASSLASARATDTQYFGPGTRLTVL.

The chain uses TRBV6-4 and TRBJ2-7; 9 bases are a match to TRBD2. Germline loops: CDR1 MRHNA, CDR2 SNTAGT. This CDR3 has 16 amino acids. The J segment lost 3 bases and the V segment lost 3 bases, leaving 9 bases of the junction unmatched. For the CDR3, the DNA is TGTGCCAGCAGTGAATCCTTCGCGGGAGGGCTCTACGAGCAGTACTTC. Encoded protein: CASSESFAGGLYEQYF.

The chain combines TRBV6-1 with TRBJ2-7; TRBD2 matches at 9 bases. Germline-derived CDR1 and CDR2 are MNHNS and SASEGT. The CDR3 is 16 residues long. V was clipped by 1 base and J by 4 bases; unmatched bases: 8. Here the CDR3 DNA reads TGTGCCAGCAGTGAAGGCCGCGGCGGGAGGGCTTACGAGCAGTACTTC. Translation gives CASSEGRGGRAYEQYF.

This chain uses TRBV15 with TRBJ2-2; no clear D gene. V gave up 0 bases and J gave up 3 bases, with 5 bases separating them. This CDR3 is 14 amino acids long. Germline CDR1 and CDR2: LNHNV and YYDKDF (reference sequence). The CDR3 DNA reads TGTGCCACCAGCAGAGATGTATACACCGGGGAGCTGTTTTTT. Translation: CATSRDVYTGELFF.

On this clone itself: One junction end does not reproduce the germline sequence, and a read error may be involved. The chain uses TRBV28 and TRBJ2-5; D is uncertain. Germline CDR1 MDHEN, CDR2 SYDVKM. This CDR3 has 12 residues. The CDR3 region has the DNA TGTGCCGGCAGTTCAGCCGGCGAGACCCAGTACTTC. Translating gives CAGSSAGETQYF.

The chain has TRBV6-1 and TRBJ2-3; D is possibly TRBD2 (6 bases). This CDR3 has 15 amino acids. CDR1 is MNHNS, CDR2 SASEGT, per germline. Deletions cut 3 bases from V and 1 base from J, with 11 bases between. The CDR3 nucleotides read TGTGCCAGCAGTGATTTGGGGGGACGCACAGATACGCAGTATTTT. Translating gives CASSDLGGRTDTQYF.

The chain uses TRBV4-1 and TRBJ1-1; 7 bases map to TRBD1. The V gene end was trimmed by 4 bases and the J gene end by 8 bases; junction bases not matched to a gene: 13. Germline assignment: CDR1 MGHRA and CDR2 YSYEKL. CDR3 length: 15 amino acids. CDR3 in amino acids: CASSLSTGMLTEAFF. Here the CDR3 DNA reads TGCGCCAGCAGCCTGTCGACAGGGATGTTAACCGAAGCTTTCTTT.

The chain joins TRBV19 to TRBJ1-1, with a weak D call TRBD1 (5 bases). Germline lookup yields CDR1 LNHDA and CDR2 SQIVND (reference sequence). Trimming removed 6 bases at V and 3 bases at J, with 11 bases between. The CDR3 runs to 13 residues. The CDR3, as DNA: TGTGCCAGTAGCGTTTGGGGACACACTGAAGCTTTCTTT. Protein product: CASSVWGHTEAFF.

The rearrangement links TRBV30 to TRBJ2-2, with 9 bases identical to TRBD2. In germline, CDR1 is GTSNPN, CDR2 SVGIG (reference sequence). The junction had 0 bases not matched to a gene; V was cut back by 4 bases and J by 0 bases. There are 14 residues in the CDR3. The CDR3 DNA sequence: TGTGCCTGGACTAGCGGGGCGAACACCGGGGAGCTGTTTTTT. This translates into CAWTSGANTGELFF.

This chain links TRBV6-5 with TRBJ2-1; 7 nucleotides match TRBD1. The germline gives CDR1 MNHEY, CDR2 SVGAGI. V lost 2 bases, J lost 9 bases, and 7 bases stayed unmatched. This CDR3 is 14 amino acids long. As DNA, the CDR3 is TGTGCCAGCAGTTACGGTAGGGGGCAAGGTGAGCAGTTCTTC. Residues: CASSYGRGQGEQFF.

The rearrangement uses TRBV7-8 and TRBJ1-5, with TRBD1 as a possible D gene (5 bases). This CDR3 comprises 15 residues. V was cut by 1 base and J by 3 bases, with 10 bases left in between. Germline loops: CDR1 SGHVS, CDR2 FQNEAQ. This CDR3 is CASSLDRFFNQPQHF. CDR3 nucleotide sequence: TGTGCCAGCAGCTTAGACAGGTTCTTCAATCAGCCCCAGCATTTT.

V is TRBV10-3 and J is TRBJ1-2, with 10 bases lining up with TRBD1. Unmatched junction bases numbered 10, after V lost 2 bases and J lost 1 base. The CDR3 is 18 residues long. The V gene's germline CDR1 is ENHRY and CDR2 SYGVKD. Here the CDR3 reads CAISEEVGGQGYNYGYTF. DNA of the CDR3: TGTGCCATCAGTGAGGAAGTTGGGGGACAGGGGTATAACTATGGCTACACCTTC.

The chain carries TRBV19 and TRBJ1-6; no clear D gene. This CDR3 is built from 14 residues. Trimming pared 8 bases from V and 0 bases from J, leaving 8 bases between. Germline assignment: CDR1 LNHDA and CDR2 SQIVND (reference sequence). The CDR3 nucleotides read TGTGCCAGTGAGATCGGCTCCTATAATTCACCCCTCCACTTT. Encoded protein: CASEIGSYNSPLHF.

The chain has TRBV7-9 and TRBJ1-1; TRBD1 might be the D (5 bases). Germline assignment: CDR1 SEHNR and CDR2 FQNEAQ (reference sequence). The CDR3 spans 14 residues. The V end lost 5 bases, the J end lost 4 bases, and 14 bases lay between the germline ends. The CDR3 DNA sequence: TGTGCCAGCAGCCCGGGGGGGGGTGGCACTGAAGCTTTCTTT. Its translation: CASSPGGGGTEAFF.

Concerning this clone itself: At one end the junction does not follow the germline gene, possibly because of a read error. CDR3 residues: CASSVGQGSTDTQYF. The CDR3 coding sequence is TGTGCCAGCAGCGTAGGACAGGGCTCGACAGATACGCAGTATTTT. This sequence joins TRBV13 and TRBJ2-3, with 8 positions matching TRBD1. Germline lookup yields CDR1 PRHDT and CDR2 FYEKMQ (reference sequence). The CDR3 sequence is 15 residues long.

This sequence joins TRBV9 and TRBJ2-7, with D perhaps matching TRBD1 (7 bases). The germline V gene has CDR1 SGDLS and CDR2 YYNGEE. Trimming left V 0 bases short and J 2 bases short, with 15 bases between. The CDR3 contains 16 residues. The CDR3 coding sequence is TGTGCCAGCAGCGTAGGGCCCCAGGGGGGAACCTACGAGCAGTACTTC. Amino acid sequence: CASSVGPQGGTYEQYF.

The gene calls are TRBV19 and TRBJ2-3, with D maybe TRBD2 (6 bases). CDR1 LNHDA and CDR2 SQIVND come from the germline V gene (reference sequence). V lost 9 bases, J lost 2 bases, and 24 bases lay in between. This CDR3 comprises 17 residues. CDR3 protein: CASVAAGGREVTDTQYF. The CDR3 region has the DNA TGTGCCAGCGTCGCGGCAGGTGGCAGGGAGGTCACAGATACGCAGTATTTT.

The gene calls are TRBV5-4 and TRBJ2-1, with 7 positions matching TRBD2. The CDR3 sequence is 15 residues long. Trimming removed 0 bases from V and 4 bases from J; junction bases left unmatched: 4. The germline CDR1 and CDR2 sequences are SGHNT and YYREEE (reference sequence). The CDR3 DNA sequence: TGTGCCAGCAGCTTGGCCGTTAGCGGGTACAATGAGCAGTTCTTC. Protein: CASSLAVSGYNEQFF. The whole variable domain, remainder taken from reference TRBV5-4 and TRBJ2-1, is ETGVTQSPTHLIKTRGQQVTLRCSSQSGHNTVSWYQQALGQGPQFIFQYYREEENGRGNFPPRFSGLQFPNYSSELNVNALELDDSALYLCASSLAVSGYNEQFFGPGTRLTVL.

Worth noting for this clone: Other nucleotide sequences from this sample produce the same CDR3. The chain combines TRBV20-1 with TRBJ2-5; no clear D. CDR3 length equals 11 residues. The germline V and J ends were trimmed by 0 bases and 5 bases, with 4 bases remaining between them. Per germline, CDR1 DFQATT and CDR2 SNEGSKA (reference sequence). The CDR3: CSARDLETQYF. In nucleotides, the CDR3 is TGCAGTGCTAGAGATCTGGAGACCCAGTACTTC.

The chain combines TRBV6-1 with TRBJ1-1; 8 bases are shared with TRBD1. The V gene's germline CDR1 is MNHNS and CDR2 SASEGT. V gave up 2 bases and J gave up 4 bases; unmatched junction bases: 6. The CDR3 is made up of 15 amino acids. The CDR3, as DNA: TGTGCCAGCAGTGAATTGCAGGACAGGGTCACTGAAGCTTTCTTT. Translating gives CASSELQDRVTEAFF.

V usage is TRBV5-6 and J usage is TRBJ2-1; 10 nucleotides match TRBD2. Trimming cost V 10 bases and J 1 base; bases outside gene matches: 8. CDR1 is SGHDT and CDR2 is YYEEEE in the germline V gene. The CDR3 covers 15 residues. The CDR3 bases are TGTGCCTCGAGCGGGAGGGAATGGTCCTACAATGAGCAGTTCTTC. The encoded protein is CASSGREWSYNEQFF.

The V call is TRBV7-9, the J call TRBJ1-5; D is possibly TRBD1 (5 bases). Germline V gene lookup returns CDR1 SEHNR and CDR2 FQNEAQ (reference sequence). Trimming removed 0 bases at V and 8 bases at J, with 11 bases between. The CDR3 is 14 amino acids. The CDR3 reads CASSLAGTAEPQHF. CDR3 DNA: TGTGCCAGCAGCTTAGCAGGGACGGCCGAGCCCCAGCATTTT.

This chain connects TRBV7-9 to TRBJ2-1, with TRBD1 as a possible D gene (6 bases). The CDR3 contains 13 residues. Germline lookup yields CDR1 SEHNR and CDR2 FQNEAQ (reference sequence). Trimming pared 5 bases from V and 9 bases from J, leaving 14 bases between. The CDR3 bases are TGTGCCAGCAGCCCCGACAGGTCCGGTGAGCAGTTCTTC. Protein: CASSPDRSGEQFF.

This rearrangement joins TRBV19 to TRBJ1-2; D remains unclear. The CDR3 spans 14 residues. CDR1 is LNHDA and CDR2 is SQIVND in the germline V gene (reference sequence). V lost 6 bases and J 6 bases, leaving 17 bases between the germline ends. Here the CDR3 reads CASSTPSWENGYTF. CDR3 nucleotide sequence: TGTGCCAGTAGCACCCCAAGTTGGGAGAATGGCTACACCTTC.

The chain uses TRBV13 and TRBJ1-3; D remains unclear. The CDR3 covers 13 residues. V shed 7 bases and J shed 4 bases, with 11 bases lying between them. CDR1 and CDR2 (germline): PRHDT, FYEKMQ (reference sequence). CDR3 DNA: TGTGCCAGCATAGGAAATCCCGGAAACACCATATATTTT. Protein product: CASIGNPGNTIYF.

The table lists this clone with a count of one. CDR3 region: CASSLPIWDHSYEQYF. The CDR3 DNA reads TGTGCCAGCAGCTTACCCATATGGGACCACTCCTACGAGCAGTACTTC. The chain links TRBV11-2 to TRBJ2-7; D could derive from TRBD1 or TRBD2 (5 bases each). The V end lost 2 bases, the J end lost 0 bases, and 14 bases lay between the germline ends. The V gene's germline CDR1 is SGHAT and CDR2 FQNNGV. The CDR3 runs 16 residues.

The chain joins TRBV27 to TRBJ1-2, with a weak D call TRBD1 (5 bases). V shed 6 bases and J shed 8 bases, with 19 bases lying between them. CDR3 length equals 14 residues. Germline-derived CDR1 and CDR2 are MNHEY and SMNVEV (reference sequence). The CDR3 DNA follows: TGTGCCAGCAGGGGACTTCTCCGGAGGGAGGGCTACACCTTC. Protein: CASRGLLRREGYTF.